This record covers a single T cell receptor beta chain. The sample is drawn from a study of PD-L1 blockade in urothelial cancer. Whole-study context: Patients commenced atezolizumab in about 2014, and it was given at 1,200 mg intravenously every 3 weeks. About 90% of the roughly 30 patients were men who had bladder-origin urothelial cancer.

This CDR3 is built from 14 residues. Germline V CDR1 and CDR2: SGHNT, YYREEE (reference sequence). The J segment lost 3 bases and the V segment lost 4 bases, leaving 6 bases of the junction unmatched. All patients handed over anywhere from 1 to 8 samples, pretreatment and on-treatment. Here immunoSEQ multiplex PCR was the method, and the copy in TCRdb shows in-frame clones only, minus some. The data hold about 82,000 clones, with 85% to 95% observed a single time. V is TRBV5-4 and J is TRBJ1-2, with 7 bases aligning to TRBD1. The TCR was taken from a man aged 60-69 years with urothelial cancer. This sample comprised PBMCs, obtained around atezolizumab (anti-PD-L1) treatment. CDR3 amino acids: CASSQGVADYGYTF. The CDR3 DNA is TGTGCCAGCAGCCAGGGGGTTGCGGACTATGGCTACACCTTC.